These T cell receptor beta chains were read from a single sample in a study of a mutant IDH1 vaccine in newly diagnosed glioma. The assay was immunoSEQ multiplex PCR, and TCRdb's table has in-frame clones only and misses some. The data hold about 92,000 clones, with under 90% observed a single time. The sample here was PBMCs, taken from a glioma patient treated with radiotherapy, temozolomide or both. These receptors were taken from a woman aged 45 to 65 with glioma. Both conserved end residues are part of each CDR3. The D gene is left open where the match is weak. Not every row has a clone size; where given, it reads once, few, many or a size class.

j_call d_call clone_size v_call cdr3_nt cdr3_aa
TRBJ1-3 NA NA TRBV19 TGTGCCAGTAGCCAGGGGAATTCTGGAAACACCATATATTTT CASSQGNSGNTIYF
TRBJ2-4 NA NA TRBV4-1 TGCGCCAGCAGTGGGGCAGGGGTCAAAAACATTCAGTACTTC CASSGAGVKNIQYF
TRBJ2-5 NA NA TRBV30 TGTGCCTGGAGTGTCGCAAAAGAGACCCAGTACTTC CAWSVAKETQYF
TRBJ1-4 NA NA TRBV4-1 TGCGCCAGCAGCCCCCTCGGGGAAAAACTGTTTTTT CASSPLGEKLFF
TRBJ1-1 NA NA TRBV7-9 TGTGCCAGCAGCTTAGAAATTTCTGAGGCTTTCTTT CASSLEISEAFF
TRBJ1-6 NA NA TRBV7-6 TGTGCCAGCAGCTTATACGGGGGTTCACCCCTCCACTTT CASSLYGGSPLHF
TRBJ2-1 NA NA TRBV5-1 TGCGCCAGCAGCTTGGCCCCTAGCTTGTACAATGAGCAGTTCTTC CASSLAPSLYNEQFF
TRBJ1-1 NA once TRBV5-6 TGTGCCAGCAGCTTGGCCACAGGGTTTTCTGAAGCTTTCTTT CASSLATGFSEAFF
TRBJ2-7 TRBD1 NA TRBV6-5 TGTGCCAGCAGTTACGCAGGGGGCTACGAGCAGTACTTC CASSYAGGYEQYF
TRBJ1-6 NA NA TRBV7-3 TGTGCCAGCAGCGCGACCCCGGATGGGAATTCACCCCTCCACTTT CASSATPDGNSPLHF
TRBJ2-7 TRBD1 NA TRBV6-6 TGTGCCACCCGGACAGGGGGCTCCTACGAGCAGTACTTC CATRTGGSYEQYF
TRBJ1-6 NA NA TRBV9 TGTGCCAGCAGCGTAGGTGGCAGTGCACCCCTCCACTTT CASSVGGSAPLHF
TRBJ1-6 NA NA TRBV12-5 TGTGCTAGTGGTTTGGTAGGGGACTCACCCCTCCACTTT CASGLVGDSPLHF
TRBJ1-5 TRBD1 NA TRBV4-1 TGCGCCAGCAGCCAAGATTCCCCTCTGACAGGGGGCGATCAGCCCCAGCATTTT CASSQDSPLTGGDQPQHF
TRBJ2-1 NA NA TRBV10-3 TGTGCCATCAAAGTGAGCTCCTACAATGAGCAGTTCTTC CAIKVSSYNEQFF
TRBJ1-3 NA NA TRBV21-1 NA CASSKEFGGVGPGAGNTIYF
TRBJ1-4 TRBD1 once TRBV5-5 TGTGCCAGCAGCTTGGCCCAGGGGGCGGGTGAAAAACTGTTTTTT CASSLAQGAGEKLFF
TRBJ1-3 NA NA TRBV7-8 TGTGCCAGCAGCCCTAGTACGGGATCTGGAAACACCATATATTTT CASSPSTGSGNTIYF
TRBJ1-1 TRBD1 NA TRBV9 TGTGCCAGCAGCGGCGGGACAGGGAGGACTGAAGCTTTCTTT CASSGGTGRTEAFF
TRBJ1-4 NA NA TRBV5-1 TGCGCCAGCAGCTTGGGGAAGGGAGGTGAAAAACTGTTTTTT CASSLGKGGEKLFF
TRBJ2-3 TRBD2 NA TRBV4-2 TGTGCCAGCAGCCAAGATGCCCTATGGGGGGGGAAGATCACAGATACGCAGTATTTT CASSQDALWGGKITDTQYF
TRBJ2-1 NA NA TRBV19 TGTGCCAGTAGTATGGGGACGTATGATGAGCAGTTCTTC CASSMGTYDEQFF
TRBJ1-5 NA NA TRBV5-1 TGCGCCAGCAGCTTCGACGGCCAGGATCAGCCCCAGCATTTT CASSFDGQDQPQHF
TRBJ2-2 TRBD2 NA TRBV19 TGTGCCAGTAATAGCGGGGGCTCCGCCAGGGAGCTGTTTTTT CASNSGGSARELFF
TRBJ2-5 NA NA TRBV4-1 TGCGCCAGCAGCCAATGGAATAGGAGAACGGAGACCCAGTACTTC CASSQWNRRTETQYF
TRBJ2-7 TRBD1 NA TRBV18 TGTGCCAGCTCACTACAGGGGACCGACGAGCAGTACTTC CASSLQGTDEQYF
TRBJ1-2 TRBD1 NA TRBV6-6 TGTGCCAGCAGTTACGACAGGGAAAGTGGCTACACCTTC CASSYDRESGYTF
TRBJ1-1 TRBD1 NA TRBV6-1 TGTGCCAGCAGTGCGACCGGGACAGGGAGAACTGAAGCTTTCTTT CASSATGTGRTEAFF
TRBJ2-1 NA NA TRBV29-1 TGCAGCGTGGACTACAATGAGCAGTTCTTC CSVDYNEQFF
TRBJ1-6 NA few TRBV5-3 TGTGCCAGAAGCCAGTATAATTCACCCCTCCACTTT CARSQYNSPLHF
TRBJ2-7 NA NA TRBV15 TGTGCCACCAGCAGAGAGGGGACCTGGTCGTACTTC CATSREGTWSYF
TRBJ2-2 TRBD1 NA TRBV2 TGTGCCAGCAGTGTGCGGGGACAGGGGGCGAACACCGGGGAGCTGTTTTTT CASSVRGQGANTGELFF
TRBJ1-2 NA NA TRBV4-2 TGTGCCAGCAGCCAAGATCCGTCCGAAGGCTACACCTTC CASSQDPSEGYTF
TRBJ1-5 NA NA TRBV19 TGTGCCAGTAGTATACTTTCAGGAGTTGGAAATCAGCCCCAGCATTTT CASSILSGVGNQPQHF
TRBJ1-5 NA NA TRBV4-3 TGCGCCAGCAGCCAAGGGTCAGGGCATCAGCCCCAGCATTTT CASSQGSGHQPQHF
TRBJ2-7 TRBD2 NA TRBV27 TGTGCCAGCAGTTTATCCCTGCCTAGCGGGGGGGTCTACGAGCAGTACTTC CASSLSLPSGGVYEQYF
TRBJ2-3 TRBD1 NA TRBV29-1 TGCAGCGTTGCTCCGGGACAGAACACAGATACGCAGTATTTT CSVAPGQNTDTQYF
TRBJ1-1 NA NA TRBV6-1 TGTGCCAGCAGCATCCGCGGAGTAGACACTGAAGCTTTCTTT CASSIRGVDTEAFF
TRBJ1-5 TRBD1 few TRBV30 TGTGCCTGGAGGGGGACAGGCAACTATCAGCCCCAGCATTTT CAWRGTGNYQPQHF
TRBJ2-7 NA NA TRBV6-1 TGTGCCAGCAGTGAAGACGGGCAGGGGATACGAGAGCAGTACTTC CASSEDGQGIREQYF
TRBJ1-4 NA NA TRBV15 TGTGCCACCACCAGGGGCCCAAATGAAAAACTGTTTTTT CATTRGPNEKLFF
TRBJ2-5 TRBD2 once TRBV9 TGTGCCAGCAGCGTAGGCGGGGGGGCTGGAGAGACCCAGTACTTC CASSVGGGAGETQYF
TRBJ2-1 TRBD1 NA TRBV5-6 TGTGCCAGCAGCTTAAAGTGGACAGGAGTCAATGAGCAGTTCTTC CASSLKWTGVNEQFF
TRBJ1-5 NA NA TRBV18 TGTGCCAGCTCACCCCTCGCACAGGGCTCCGGTCAGCCCCAGCATTTT CASSPLAQGSGQPQHF
TRBJ2-7 TRBD2 NA TRBV7-2 TGTGCCAGCAGCTCCTCGGGGGGATCAGTCTACGAGCAGTACTTC CASSSSGGSVYEQYF
TRBJ1-1 NA NA TRBV5-1 TGCGCCAGCTCCATGGCAACCGCCTCTGAAGCTTTCTTT CASSMATASEAFF
TRBJ1-2 NA NA TRBV2 TGTGCCAGCCCCAAGGAAGGGGCTCCCAACTATGGCTACACCTTC CASPKEGAPNYGYTF
TRBJ1-1 NA NA TRBV5-1 TGCGCCAGCAGCTTGGGCGGGACAATGAACACTGAAGCTTTCTTT CASSLGGTMNTEAFF
TRBJ2-7 NA once TRBV27 TGTGCCAGCAGTTTATCAGTGGGAGAGCTAGCCTACGAGCAGTACTTC CASSLSVGELAYEQYF
TRBJ2-5 NA NA TRBV14 TGTGCCAGCAGCCAAGATGACGGGGTGTACGAGACCCAGTACTTC CASSQDDGVYETQYF
TRBJ1-1 NA NA TRBV28 TGTGCCAGCAGGGAAGGACAGATGAACACTGAAGCTTTCTTT CASREGQMNTEAFF
TRBJ2-5 NA few TRBV5-4 TGTGCCAGCAGCTTGGCTCAGGGGAGAGAGACCCAGTACTTC CASSLAQGRETQYF